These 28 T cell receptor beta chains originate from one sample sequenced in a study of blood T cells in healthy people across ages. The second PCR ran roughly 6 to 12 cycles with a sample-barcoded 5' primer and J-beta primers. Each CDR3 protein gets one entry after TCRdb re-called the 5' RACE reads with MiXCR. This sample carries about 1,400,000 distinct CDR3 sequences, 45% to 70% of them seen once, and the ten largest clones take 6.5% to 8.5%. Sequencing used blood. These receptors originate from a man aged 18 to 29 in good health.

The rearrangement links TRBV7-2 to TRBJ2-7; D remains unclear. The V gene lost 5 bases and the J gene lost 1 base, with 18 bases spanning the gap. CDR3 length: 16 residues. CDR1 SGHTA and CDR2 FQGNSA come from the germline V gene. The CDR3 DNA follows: TGTGCCAGCAGCCCAGCGTGGGGTTTCCGATCCTACGAGCAGTACTTC. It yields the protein CASSPAWGFRSYEQYF.

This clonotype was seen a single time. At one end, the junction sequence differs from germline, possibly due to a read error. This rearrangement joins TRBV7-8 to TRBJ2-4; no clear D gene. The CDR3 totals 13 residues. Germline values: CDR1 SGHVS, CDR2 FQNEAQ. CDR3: CASILAWGYEQYF. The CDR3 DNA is TGTGCCAGCATCTTAGCCTGGGGATATGAGCAGTACTTC.

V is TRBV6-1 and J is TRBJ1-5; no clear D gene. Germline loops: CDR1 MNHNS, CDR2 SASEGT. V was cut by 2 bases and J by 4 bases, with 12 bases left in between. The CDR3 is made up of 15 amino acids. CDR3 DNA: TGTGCCAGCAGTGAACAGGCTTCCATTAATCAGCCCCAGCATTTT. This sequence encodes CASSEQASINQPQHF.

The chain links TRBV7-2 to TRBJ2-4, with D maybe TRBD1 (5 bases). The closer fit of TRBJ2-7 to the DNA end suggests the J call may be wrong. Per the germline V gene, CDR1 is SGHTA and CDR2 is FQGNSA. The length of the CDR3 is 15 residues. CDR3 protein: CASSLAQGTSYEQYF. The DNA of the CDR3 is TGTGCCAGCAGCTTAGCCCAGGGAACTTCCTACGAGCAGTACTTC.

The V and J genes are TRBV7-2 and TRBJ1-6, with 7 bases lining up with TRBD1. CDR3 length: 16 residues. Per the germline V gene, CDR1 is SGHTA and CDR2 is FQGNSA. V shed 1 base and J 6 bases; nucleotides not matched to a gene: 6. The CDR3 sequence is CASSLVSGGTNSPLHF. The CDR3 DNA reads TGTGCCAGCAGCTTAGTCTCAGGGGGGACTAATTCACCCCTCCACTTT.

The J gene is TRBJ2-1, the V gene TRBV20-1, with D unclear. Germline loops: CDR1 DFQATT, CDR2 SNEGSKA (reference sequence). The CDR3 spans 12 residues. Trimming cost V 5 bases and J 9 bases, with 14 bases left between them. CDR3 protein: CSADRRSAEQFF. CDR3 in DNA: TGCAGTGCTGATAGGCGTTCCGCTGAGCAGTTCTTC.

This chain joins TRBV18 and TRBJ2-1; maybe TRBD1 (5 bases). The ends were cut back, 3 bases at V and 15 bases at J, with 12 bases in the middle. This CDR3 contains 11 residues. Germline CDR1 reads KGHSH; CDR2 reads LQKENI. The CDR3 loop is CASSPGRDPFF. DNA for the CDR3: TGTGCCAGCTCACCGGGCAGGGATCCGTTCTTC.

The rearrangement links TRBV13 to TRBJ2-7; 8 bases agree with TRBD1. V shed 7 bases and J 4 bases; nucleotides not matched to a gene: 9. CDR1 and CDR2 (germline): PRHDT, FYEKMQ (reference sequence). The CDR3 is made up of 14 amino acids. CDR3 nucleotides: TGTGCCAGCACTCGGACAGGGCACGGGTACGAGCAGTACTTC. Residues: CASTRTGHGYEQYF. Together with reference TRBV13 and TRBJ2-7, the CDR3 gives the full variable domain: AAGVIQSPRHLIKEKRETATLKCYPIPRHDTVYWYQQGPGQDPQFLISFYEKMQSDKGSIPDRFSAQQFSDYHSELNMSSLELGDSALYFCASTRTGHGYEQYFGPGTRLTVT.

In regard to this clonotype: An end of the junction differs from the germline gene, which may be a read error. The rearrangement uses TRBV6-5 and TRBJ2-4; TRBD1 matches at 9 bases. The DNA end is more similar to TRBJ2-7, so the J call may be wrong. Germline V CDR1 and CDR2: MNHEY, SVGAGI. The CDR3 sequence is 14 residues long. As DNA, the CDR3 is TGTGTCAGCACACAGGGGGCCAGGGGGTACGAGCAGTACTTC. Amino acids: CVSTQGARGYEQYF.

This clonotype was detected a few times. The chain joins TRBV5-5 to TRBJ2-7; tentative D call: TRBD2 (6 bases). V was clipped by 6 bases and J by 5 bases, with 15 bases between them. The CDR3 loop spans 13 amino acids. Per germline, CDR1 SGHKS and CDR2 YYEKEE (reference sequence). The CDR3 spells CASTPLASHEQYF. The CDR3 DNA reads TGTGCCAGCACCCCTCTAGCGTCCCACGAGCAGTACTTC.

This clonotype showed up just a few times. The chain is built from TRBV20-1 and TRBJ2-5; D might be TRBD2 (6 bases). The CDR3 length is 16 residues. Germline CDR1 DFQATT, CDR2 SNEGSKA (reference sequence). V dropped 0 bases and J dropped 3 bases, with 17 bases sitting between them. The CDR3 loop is CSARDRDSGRKETQYF. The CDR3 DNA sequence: TGCAGTGCTAGAGATCGGGATAGCGGAAGGAAAGAGACCCAGTACTTC.

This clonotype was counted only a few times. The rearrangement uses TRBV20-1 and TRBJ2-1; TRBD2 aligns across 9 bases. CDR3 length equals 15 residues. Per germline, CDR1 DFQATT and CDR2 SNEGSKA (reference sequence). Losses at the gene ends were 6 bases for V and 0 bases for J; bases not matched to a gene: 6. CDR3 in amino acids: CSAPWTSASYNEQFF. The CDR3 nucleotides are TGCAGTGCCCCCTGGACTAGCGCCTCCTACAATGAGCAGTTCTTC.

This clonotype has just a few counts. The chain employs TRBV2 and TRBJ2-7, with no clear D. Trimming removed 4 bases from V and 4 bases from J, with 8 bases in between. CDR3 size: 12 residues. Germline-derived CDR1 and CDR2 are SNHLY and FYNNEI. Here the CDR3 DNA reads TGTGCCAGCAGTGTTAGGTTGTACGAGCAGTACTTC. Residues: CASSVRLYEQYF.

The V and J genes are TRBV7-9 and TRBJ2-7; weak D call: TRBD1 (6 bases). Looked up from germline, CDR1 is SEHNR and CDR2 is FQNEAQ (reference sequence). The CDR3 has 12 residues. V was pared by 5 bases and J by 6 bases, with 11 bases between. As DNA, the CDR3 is TGTGCCAGCAGCCCCCAGGGGACCGAGCAGTACTTC. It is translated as CASSPQGTEQYF.

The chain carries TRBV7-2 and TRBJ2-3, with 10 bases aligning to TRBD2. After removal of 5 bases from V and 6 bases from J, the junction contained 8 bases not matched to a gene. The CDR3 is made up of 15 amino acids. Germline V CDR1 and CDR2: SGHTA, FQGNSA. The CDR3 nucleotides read TGTGCCAGCAGCCCTAGCGGGAGTGGCCCCGATACGCAGTATTTT. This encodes CASSPSGSGPDTQYF.

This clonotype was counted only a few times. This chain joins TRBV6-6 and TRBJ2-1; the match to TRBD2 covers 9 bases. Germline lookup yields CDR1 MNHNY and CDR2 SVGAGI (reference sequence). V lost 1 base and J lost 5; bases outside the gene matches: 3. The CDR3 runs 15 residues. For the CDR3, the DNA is TGTGCCAGCAGTTACTGGGCTAGCGGGGACAATGAGCAGTTCTTC. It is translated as CASSYWASGDNEQFF.

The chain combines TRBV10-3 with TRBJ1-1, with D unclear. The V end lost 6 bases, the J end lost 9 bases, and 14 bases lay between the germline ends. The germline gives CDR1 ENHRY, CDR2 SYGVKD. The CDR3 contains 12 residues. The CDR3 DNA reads TGTGCCATCAGCCCCTCGACGGAGAAAGCTTTCTTT. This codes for CAISPSTEKAFF.

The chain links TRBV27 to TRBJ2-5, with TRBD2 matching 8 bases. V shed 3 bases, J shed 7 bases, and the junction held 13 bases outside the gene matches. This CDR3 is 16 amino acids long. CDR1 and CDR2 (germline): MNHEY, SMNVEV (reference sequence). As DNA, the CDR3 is TGTGCCAGCAGTTTGACCTGGGGAACTAGCGGCGCGACCCAGTACTTC. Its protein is CASSLTWGTSGATQYF.

The CDR3 nucleotides are TGCAGTGCTAGAAAGGGTGCTAGCGGGAGGGGGTTACACAATGAGCAGTTCTTC. The encoded protein is CSARKGASGRGLHNEQFF. V gene TRBV20-1 combines with J gene TRBJ2-1; 12 bases line up with TRBD2. Germline values: CDR1 DFQATT, CDR2 SNEGSKA (reference sequence). This CDR3 contains 18 residues. Trimming cost V 2 bases and J 5 bases; bases outside gene matches: 13.

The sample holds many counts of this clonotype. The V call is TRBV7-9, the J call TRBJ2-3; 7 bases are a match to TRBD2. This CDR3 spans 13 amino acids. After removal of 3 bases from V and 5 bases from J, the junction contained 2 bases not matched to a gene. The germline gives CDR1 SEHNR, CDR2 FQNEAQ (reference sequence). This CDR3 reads CASSLGGRDTQYF. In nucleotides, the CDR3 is TGTGCCAGCAGCTTGGGCGGGAGAGATACGCAGTATTTT.

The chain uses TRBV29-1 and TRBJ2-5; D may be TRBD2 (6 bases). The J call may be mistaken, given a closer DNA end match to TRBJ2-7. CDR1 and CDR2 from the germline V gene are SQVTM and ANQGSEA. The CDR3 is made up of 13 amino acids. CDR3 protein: CSVQTNGTPEQYF. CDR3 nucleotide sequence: TGCAGCGTTCAAACTAACGGGACTCCCGAGCAGTACTTC.

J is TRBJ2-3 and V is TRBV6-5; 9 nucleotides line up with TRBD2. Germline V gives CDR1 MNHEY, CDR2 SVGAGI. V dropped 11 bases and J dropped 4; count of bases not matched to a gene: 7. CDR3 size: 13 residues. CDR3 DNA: TGTGCCTCGGGAGGCGGGAGGGCAGATACGCAGTATTTT. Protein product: CASGGGRADTQYF.

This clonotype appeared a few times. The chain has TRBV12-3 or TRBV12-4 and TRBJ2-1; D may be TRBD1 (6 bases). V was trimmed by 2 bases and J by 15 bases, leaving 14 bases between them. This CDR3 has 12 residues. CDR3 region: CASSLTFRGLFF. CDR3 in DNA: TGTGCCAGCAGTTTAACGTTCAGGGGCTTGTTCTTC.

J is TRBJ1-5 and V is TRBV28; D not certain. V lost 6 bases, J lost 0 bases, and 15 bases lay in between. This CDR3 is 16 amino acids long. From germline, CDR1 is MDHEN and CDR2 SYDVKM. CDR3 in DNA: TGTGCCAGCAGCGGACCTGATAGTTATAGCAATCAGCCCCAGCATTTT. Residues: CASSGPDSYSNQPQHF.

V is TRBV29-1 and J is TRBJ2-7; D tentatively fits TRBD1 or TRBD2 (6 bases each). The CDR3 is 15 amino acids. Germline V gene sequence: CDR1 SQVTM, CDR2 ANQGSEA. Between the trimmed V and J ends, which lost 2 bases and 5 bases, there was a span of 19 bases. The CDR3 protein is CSVERTGATADEQYF. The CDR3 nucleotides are TGCAGCGTTGAACGTACGGGGGCAACGGCCGACGAGCAGTACTTC.

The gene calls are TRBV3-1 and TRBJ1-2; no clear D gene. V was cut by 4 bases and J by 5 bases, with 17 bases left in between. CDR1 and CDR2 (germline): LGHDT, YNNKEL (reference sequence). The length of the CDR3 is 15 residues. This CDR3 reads CASSPTGEAFYGYTF. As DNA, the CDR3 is TGTGCCAGCAGCCCCACCGGGGAAGCATTTTATGGCTACACCTTC.

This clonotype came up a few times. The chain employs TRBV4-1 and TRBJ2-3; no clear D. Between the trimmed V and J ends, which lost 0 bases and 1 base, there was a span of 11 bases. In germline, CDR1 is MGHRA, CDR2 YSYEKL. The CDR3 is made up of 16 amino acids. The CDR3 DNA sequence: TGCGCCAGCAGCCAAGATTCCCCCTTGGGCACAGATACGCAGTATTTT. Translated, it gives CASSQDSPLGTDTQYF.

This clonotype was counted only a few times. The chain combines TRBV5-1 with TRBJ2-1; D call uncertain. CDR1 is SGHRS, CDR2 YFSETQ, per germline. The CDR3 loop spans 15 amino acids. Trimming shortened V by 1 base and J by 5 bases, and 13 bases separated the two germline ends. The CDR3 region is CASSLRPLVDNEQFF. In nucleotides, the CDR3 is TGCGCCAGCAGCTTGAGGCCCCTGGTCGACAATGAGCAGTTCTTC.